Sequencing of this T cell receptor (beta chain) was carried out in a study of cytomegalovirus exposure and HLA in healthy donors (dated by TCRdb to 2016 to 2017). Regarding the research as a whole: According to an earlier analysis of 587 of the donors, some 180 million T cells yielded approximately 120 million unique TCR beta sequences and about 300 Gb of sequence data. Roughly 300 gigabases of sequencing data and around 85 million unique TCR sequences made up an early release that covered approximately 700 HLA-typed donors. Of the roughly 400 genotyped donors, 65% to 90% were placed in the genetic ancestry cluster associated with self-reported Caucasian donors. The study aimed to test whether cataloging public T cell receptors could reveal signatures of past pathogen exposure. The study profiled the T cell repertoires of more than 500 subjects by immunosequencing and related them to cytomegalovirus serostatus. A separate validation cohort of 100 to 150 different subjects was used in addition to the approximately 640-subject first cohort. To predict cytomegalovirus infection status, the study brought together high-throughput TCR immunosequencing, statistical association of individual TCRs with disease status, and machine learning. A later analysis re-examined previously published TCR beta repertoires from over 500 donors and added high-resolution HLA genotyping to investigate patterns of TCR occurrence. Rather than drawing on any new phenotypic data, the later analysis identified candidate immune exposures from TCR beta sequences and the way those sequences occurred across donors. In an earlier analysis of 500 to 650 of the donors, high-throughput TCR beta sequencing was used to judge whether each TCR beta V gene segment behaved as functional or pseudogenic. Donor age, sex, ethnicity and CMV serostatus were collected together with the repertoire data. Genome-wide SNP genotypes for about 55% of the 666 donors were used in a later genetic analysis, which treated that subset as a discovery cohort. All discovery cohort repertoires had been generated using a single sequencing platform. HLA typing covered class I and class II loci at four-digit resolution. Typing coverage varied by locus: roughly 620-640 donors for A, B, C, DRB1 and DQB1; 522 for DQA1; about 590 for DPA1; more than 450 for DPB1. A few DR-DQ haplotypes were treated as single units for association and clustering because of strong linkage in the cohort. Among around 400 genotyped donors of the cohort, an average of around 220,000 unique TCR beta nucleotide sequences was sequenced per donor, of which roughly 17% were non-productive.

Broad study findings and their caveats: Only TCR beta chains were sequenced in this cohort, and the absence of alpha or paired-chain data limited detectable features. According to a later analysis, most CMV-associated TCR beta chains appeared to be HLA-restricted, and the HLA associations seemed to be driven largely by CMV exposure. In a later analysis, the rate of TCR association differed among HLA loci, with DRB1 alleles having the most associated TCRs and HLA-C alleles having the fewest. Correlated functional status among segregating V segments might reflect linkage disequilibrium, but an unknown experimental factor could not be ruled out. Immune exposure information for the cohort was limited to CMV serostatus. Three of the identified cytomegalovirus-associated TCR beta chains were confirmed in vitro to be specific for cytomegalovirus antigens. Because the 87-base-pair reads could not distinguish some IMGT-functional V segments, including TRBV6-2 and TRBV6-3, those segments were excluded. Specific HLA alleles were associated with 15,000 to 20,000 TCR beta sequences at a false discovery rate of 0.05 in a later analysis. Because HLA typing was unavailable for some donors at each locus, only the typed subset was used in association tests. Roughly uniform sequencing depth across donors was assumed in presence/absence analyses, although this assumption may not hold. Approximately 18 rarely observed V segments, including chromosome 9 orphons, were excluded from the earlier analysis of some 590 of the donors because counts were too low. V-gene and J-gene trimming of TCR beta chains was associated with a missense DCLRE1C variant in a later genetic analysis, and the association was replicated in an independent cohort. When HLA alleles, especially DR and DQ, strongly co-occurred, attributing TCR associations to individual alleles was difficult. Broadly in line with IMGT annotations, most TCR beta V segments showed up in productive rearrangements about 87% or about 30% of the time in an earlier analysis of some 590 of the donors. A later analysis reported that several top co-occurrence clusters appeared linked to parvovirus B19, influenza, CMV and Epstein-Barr virus. A further reported finding was that TCR beta sequences accurately predicted the HLA-A and HLA-B alleles for most subjects in the first cohort. Compared with equally common non-associated chains, HLA-associated TCR beta chains in a later analysis were more clonally expanded and had lower generation probabilities. A total of 150 to 200 TCR beta chains were listed by the study as associated with cytomegalovirus. Cytomegalovirus status was reported to be diagnosed by the classifier with high specificity and sensitivity in both the original and validation cohorts. A cluster of highly shared sequence variants was judged likely to represent a technical artifact of the sequencing pipeline. According to the authors, the approach could potentially be generalized to other disease states and immunological phenotypes. Across donors, most TCR sequences were observed very rarely, whereas some public TCRs were present in many individuals. In a later genetic analysis, fewer N-insertions in productive TCRs were reported among donors in an Asian-associated ancestry cluster than the approximately 670-donor mean.

After removal of 6 bases from V and 6 bases from J, the junction retains 9 bases not matched to a gene. The germline V gene encodes CDR1 SGHRS and CDR2 YFSETQ. From the cysteine up to the phenylalanine, the CDR3 has a length of 15 residues. The only DNA kept is the CDR3, 45 bases in frame from the first base. Library generation was performed with the immunoSEQ multiplex PCR assay. The multiplex PCR relied on a mix of 60 forward primers for TCR Vbeta segments and 13 reverse primers for TCR Jbeta segments. The CDR3 region of rearranged TCR beta genes was amplified from genomic DNA with a multiplex PCR assay. The Illumina HiSeq System was used to sequence the amplified TCR beta libraries as 87-base-pair reads. The paper's processing steps were these. Across the 600 to 700 repertoires, a later analysis counted roughly 77 million unique TCR beta chains, 8.5 million to 12 million of which were shared by at least two donors. Raw reads were error-corrected and collapsed into unique sequences by a nearest-neighbor algorithm in which closely related sequences were merged to remove PCR and sequencing errors. CDR3 sequences were aligned to IMGT reference sequences to assign V, D and J gene segments. For a sequence to be retained, a match of at least six nucleotides was required to both a V gene segment and a J gene segment. Rearrangements were called productive when the CDR3 lacked stop codons and stayed in frame with V and J; all others were non-productive. CDR3 was defined according to IMGT convention as the region running from the second conserved V-encoded cysteine to the conserved J-encoded phenylalanine. In an earlier analysis of approximately 500 of the donors, sequences lacking an unambiguous match to a single V gene segment were excluded. In an earlier analysis of approximately 560 of the donors, a V segment was called functional when productive rearrangements were above 56.7%, and segregating when the standard deviation between donors exceeded 5%. To diagnose cytomegalovirus status from the catalog of TCR beta chain sequences, a statistical classification framework was built. In a later analysis, TCR nucleotide sequences were compared against IMGT/GENE-DB human TR gene sequences so that V and J genes could be assigned. A later analysis assigned CDR3 sequences and most-parsimonious VDJ recombination scenarios with the TCRdist pipeline. In a later analysis, each TCR beta chain was defined by its CDR3 amino acid sequence together with its V-gene family, and reads lacking a unique V-gene family were excluded. As a way to deal with suspected cross-contamination and a sequencing artifact, a later analysis dropped approximately 590 nucleotide sequences that were highly shared and had low generation probability. In a later analysis, a clonal expansion index for each public chain was calculated from normalized within-repertoire ranks of inferred template counts. In a later analysis, generation probabilities were computed with a VDJ recombination model fitted to out-of-frame rearrangements, and the resulting probabilities were checked against IGoR. In a later analysis, hypergeometric tests were used to score TCR-TCR, TCR-HLA and TCR-CMV co-occurrence, with a repertoire-size bias correction applied to TCR pairs. A later analysis estimated false discovery rates by permuting HLA or CMV assignments 20 times. In a later analysis, co-occurring TCRs were grouped using DBSCAN, with TCRdist sequence similarity added in when clustering inside HLA-allele-positive subsets. Repertoires with fewer than 30,000 or more than 120,000 public chains, plus five repertoires with anomalous nucleotide sharing, were excluded from co-occurrence clustering. Imported from immuneACCESS, the table was reduced by TCRdb to in-frame sequences with V and J called. These copies leave out some clones; in studies compared against another copy, an unresolved V gene accounts for under half, and the cause of the remainder is not known. The V and J calls and clone size come from that table; D and trimming were worked out from the DNA. Counted in this sample were over 45,000 clones; about 83% of them appeared once. The top ten clones comprise about 4.3% of the sample.

Concerning this clone itself: It has no known antigen specificity. No base-level quality is on record; no much larger clone is a single base apart.

The cohort was made up of 666 healthy bone marrow donors. All cohort members were sampled while nominally healthy, although unrecorded immune exposures were likely present. The donor was CMV seronegative and belonged to the group of around 350 seronegative cohort members. Every donor gave a peripheral blood sample, and the peripheral blood mononuclear cells from that sample were used for TCR beta sequencing. The Qiagen DNeasy Blood Extraction Kit was used to extract genomic DNA from the blood cell samples. The sequenced sample was PBMCs. The sequence was obtained from a man aged 30 to 45 in good health and CMV-seronegative. The chain links TRBV5-1 with TRBJ2-7; a stretch of 13 junction bases matches TRBD2. The CDR3 protein is CASTVLAGGPGEQYF. The nucleotide sequence is given as TGCGCCAGCACCGTACTAGCGGGAGGGCCCGGCGAGCAGTACTTC.